Listed here are 9 T cell receptor beta chains from one sample, sequenced in a study of T cell repertoires in cytomegalovirus infection. TCRdb redid the calling of the reads with MiXCR, one entry per CDR3 protein. The sample contains about 260,000 distinct CDR3 sequences, roughly 9.1% of which appear only once. The sample taken for sequencing was PBMCs. These receptors all come from a human donor in good health (CMV status not recorded). Some clones in this sample may be carry-over from other donors' samples.

This chain connects TRBV6-2 or TRBV6-3 to TRBJ2-1; D call uncertain. This CDR3 is 14 amino acids long. CDR1 is MNHEY, CDR2 SVGEGT, per germline. Trimming removed 8 bases at V and 4 bases at J, with 15 bases between. This CDR3 is CASVAESGYNEQFF. CDR3 coding DNA: TGTGCCAGCGTCGCGGAGTCGGGTTACAATGAGCAGTTCTTC.

The chain joins TRBV12-3 or TRBV12-4 to TRBJ1-6; unclear D gene. V was trimmed by 6 bases and J by 8 bases, leaving 8 bases between them. The CDR3 is 12 residues long. DNA for the CDR3: TGTGCCAGCAGGTGGGCAGATTCACCCCTCCACTTT. The encoded protein is CASRWADSPLHF.

This clonotype was observed many times. The V gene is TRBV7-8, the J gene TRBJ1-3; 7 nucleotides align to TRBD1. Germline V gene lookup returns CDR1 SGHVS and CDR2 FQNEAQ. V gave up 4 bases and J gave up 4 bases; unmatched junction bases: 4. The CDR3 contains 14 residues. The CDR3 protein is CASSSQQGGNTIYF. CDR3 DNA sequence: TGTGCCAGCAGCTCCCAACAGGGGGGAAACACCATATATTTT.

The gene calls are TRBV20-1 and TRBJ1-3; D not certain. CDR3 length: 16 residues. The germline V and J ends were trimmed by 0 bases and 2 bases, with 14 bases remaining between them. Germline V gene sequence: CDR1 DFQATT, CDR2 SNEGSKA (reference sequence). Written as DNA, the CDR3 is TGCAGTGCTAGAGATCTGGTCACGTGGACTGGAAACACCATATATTTT. Residues: CSARDLVTWTGNTIYF.

The sample holds a few counts of this clonotype. The chain has TRBV20-1 and TRBJ2-1, with 9 bases lining up with TRBD2. CDR1 and CDR2 from the germline V gene are DFQATT and SNEGSKA (reference sequence). V dropped 1 base and J dropped 9; count of bases not matched to a gene: 13. The CDR3 runs to 16 residues. Here the CDR3 DNA reads TGCAGTGCTAGAGGAGTTTTGCGGGGGGGCCACCGTGAGCAGTTCTTC. It is translated as CSARGVLRGGHREQFF.

In its sample, this clonotype was seen many times. The genes are TRBV29-1 and TRBJ2-1; D is ambiguous. This CDR3 spans 11 amino acids. The V and J ends lost 5 bases and 6 bases respectively, with 8 bases between them. The V gene's germline CDR1 is SQVTM and CDR2 ANQGSEA. The CDR3 spells CSVFDRNEQFF. CDR3 DNA: TGCAGCGTTTTCGACCGCAATGAGCAGTTCTTC.

V is TRBV7-9 and J is TRBJ2-5; 9 bases fit TRBD2. Germline values: CDR1 SEHNR, CDR2 FQNEAQ (reference sequence). This CDR3 is built from 15 residues. J was trimmed by 5 bases and V by 3 bases; bases with no gene match: 7. CDR3 protein: CASSLAGGPVETQYF. The CDR3 DNA is TGTGCCAGCAGCTTGGCGGGGGGGCCCGTTGAGACCCAGTACTTC.

The CDR3 DNA reads TGCAGTGCGCCGACAGGTCGTGACGGAGCTTTCTTT. It codes for CSAPTGRDGAFF. V gene TRBV20-1 combines with J gene TRBJ1-1; maybe TRBD1 (6 bases). Germline lookup yields CDR1 DFQATT and CDR2 SNEGSKA (reference sequence). The CDR3 totals 12 residues. V gave up 6 bases and J gave up 10 bases, with 18 bases separating them.

This clonotype was observed many times. V gene TRBV14 combines with J gene TRBJ2-7; D remains unclear. The germline CDR1 and CDR2 sequences are SGHDN and FVKESK. Trimming removed 8 bases at V and 7 bases at J, with 6 bases between. The length of the CDR3 is 9 residues. In DNA form, the CDR3 reads TGTGCCAGCTTCGGAGAGCAGTACTTC. It is translated as CASFGEQYF.